The subject of this entry is one T cell receptor beta chain. In the original processing: Quantification of nucleated cells was approximated via reference gene primer amplification. Clones were read by immunoSEQ multiplex PCR, and TCRdb kept only the in-frame ones, dropping some. That table furnishes V, J and clone size, whereas the DNA furnished D and trimming. The sample shows under 300,000 clones, 86% of them seen only once. This sample is part of a study of blood T cell repertoires in COVID-19. Turning to the study itself: Spain, Italy and the United States supplied samples that represented acute and convalescent COVID-19. T cells, B-cell-depleted T cells, or PBMCs supplied cDNA or gDNA.

The sequencing sample was made of peripheral blood. The TCR comes from a man in his 60s with acute or convalescent COVID-19.

In nucleotides, the CDR3 is TGCAGCGTTGAGGGTCACAGGGCCTATGGCTACACCTTC. Translated, it gives CSVEGHRAYGYTF. The chain is built from TRBV29-1 and TRBJ1-2; TRBD1 might be the D (6 bases). The CDR3 is 13 residues long. Trimming pared 3 bases from V and 4 bases from J, leaving 12 bases between. Looked up from germline, CDR1 is SQVTM and CDR2 is ANQGSEA.